The rows below give T cell receptor beta chains drawn from one sample of a study of blood T cell repertoires in COVID-19. Repertoires were generated with immunoSEQ multiplex PCR, while TCRdb's copy carries only in-frame clones and drops some. The sample lists roughly 90,000 clones, approximately 85% occurring once. The material sequenced was peripheral blood. These receptors were collected from a woman of 80 years or more with COVID-19, enrolled during active disease. The CDR3 runs from the conserved cysteine through the conserved F or W. A D gene is named only where the DNA matches it firmly. A row's size may be missing; if present it is once, few, many or a size class.

cdr3_nt: TGTGCCACCCACGAGAGGGCGGAGTCCTACGAGCAGTACTTC
cdr3_aa: CATHERAESYEQYF
j_call: TRBJ2-7
d_call: -
clone_size: -
v_call: TRBV2

cdr3_nt: TGTGCCATCAGTGAGTCGGGACAGGGGACTGAAGCTTTCTTT
cdr3_aa: CAISESGQGTEAFF
j_call: TRBJ1-1
d_call: TRBD1
clone_size: -
v_call: TRBV10-3

cdr3_nt: TGCGCCAGCGCAATAGCGCCCGGCACAGATACGCAGTATTTT
cdr3_aa: CASAIAPGTDTQYF
j_call: TRBJ2-3
d_call: -
clone_size: -
v_call: TRBV5-1

cdr3_nt: TGTGCCAGCAGCCCGGACGGACAGTCTTACGAGCAGTACTTC
cdr3_aa: CASSPDGQSYEQYF
j_call: TRBJ2-7
d_call: -
clone_size: -
v_call: TRBV11-3

cdr3_nt: TGTGCCAGCAGCGGGACCTGGACAGGGGTCTACAATGAGCAGTTCTTC
cdr3_aa: CASSGTWTGVYNEQFF
j_call: TRBJ2-1
d_call: TRBD1
clone_size: -
v_call: TRBV5-4

cdr3_nt: TGCGCCAGCAGCCCAGGACTAGCGGGAAGGGAGTACAATGAGCAGTTCTTC
cdr3_aa: CASSPGLAGREYNEQFF
j_call: TRBJ2-1
d_call: TRBD2
clone_size: -
v_call: TRBV5-1

cdr3_nt: TGTGCCAGCAGCCAAGGGGGGGGCAGGGGTGGCTTTGGAAACACCATATATTTT
cdr3_aa: CASSQGGGRGGFGNTIYF
j_call: TRBJ1-3
d_call: -
clone_size: -
v_call: TRBV3-1/TRBV3-2

cdr3_nt: TGTGCCAGCAGTATAACCGGTCTTAAGGGGCGCTATGGCTACACCTTC
cdr3_aa: CASSITGLKGRYGYTF
j_call: TRBJ1-2
d_call: -
clone_size: -
v_call: TRBV28

cdr3_nt: TGTGCCAGCAGCCGGGACTTTGGAAACACCATATATTTT
cdr3_aa: CASSRDFGNTIYF
j_call: TRBJ1-3
d_call: -
clone_size: few
v_call: TRBV4-2

cdr3_nt: TGTGCCAGTAGTATTACGGGAAGTTCGGTGAATGAGCAGTTCTTC
cdr3_aa: CASSITGSSVNEQFF
j_call: TRBJ2-1
d_call: -
clone_size: -
v_call: TRBV19

cdr3_nt: TGTGCCTGGGAGGGTCTAGCTGAATCCGAGCAGTACTTC
cdr3_aa: CAWEGLAESEQYF
j_call: TRBJ2-7
d_call: -
clone_size: -
v_call: TRBV30

cdr3_nt: TGCGCCAGCAGCCCGACAGGGGTCGGAGAGACCCAGTACTTC
cdr3_aa: CASSPTGVGETQYF
j_call: TRBJ2-5
d_call: TRBD1
clone_size: -
v_call: TRBV4-1

cdr3_nt: TGTGCCAGCTCATCGGCTAGCGGTGACTACGAGCAGTACTTC
cdr3_aa: CASSSASGDYEQYF
j_call: TRBJ2-7
d_call: TRBD2
clone_size: -
v_call: TRBV18

cdr3_nt: TGTGCCAGCACCCTGAACTGGAACACCGGGGAGCTGTTTTTT
cdr3_aa: CASTLNWNTGELFF
j_call: TRBJ2-2
d_call: -
clone_size: -
v_call: TRBV7-3

cdr3_nt: TGTGCCATCAGTGAGGGCCCGGGCTACAATGAGCAGTTCTTC
cdr3_aa: CAISEGPGYNEQFF
j_call: TRBJ2-1
d_call: -
clone_size: -
v_call: TRBV10-3

cdr3_nt: TGTGCCAGCAGTGGAGGGGCTCAGGGCTACGAGCAGTACTTC
cdr3_aa: CASSGGAQGYEQYF
j_call: TRBJ2-7
d_call: -
clone_size: -
v_call: TRBV28

cdr3_nt: TGTGCCAGCAGTGTGTACAGTTTGAACACTGAAGCTTTCTTT
cdr3_aa: CASSVYSLNTEAFF
j_call: TRBJ1-1
d_call: -
clone_size: -
v_call: TRBV2

cdr3_nt: TGTGCCAGCAGCTTAGCCCCGAGTCCGGTCTCCTACGAGCAGTACTTC
cdr3_aa: CASSLAPSPVSYEQYF
j_call: TRBJ2-7
d_call: -
clone_size: -
v_call: TRBV7-2

cdr3_nt: TGTGCCAGCAGCCACCGGGACAGGGGGCTCAATGAGCAGTTCTTC
cdr3_aa: CASSHRDRGLNEQFF
j_call: TRBJ2-1
d_call: TRBD1
clone_size: -
v_call: TRBV7-9

cdr3_nt: TGTGCCAGCAGACGGGACTCCTACGAGCAGTACTTC
cdr3_aa: CASRRDSYEQYF
j_call: TRBJ2-7
d_call: -
clone_size: few
v_call: TRBV2

cdr3_nt: TGTGCCAGCAGCTTGTGGCTCGGGGAGGCCCGGCCCGGGGAGCTGTTTTTT
cdr3_aa: CASSLWLGEARPGELFF
j_call: TRBJ2-2
d_call: -
clone_size: -
v_call: TRBV5-6

cdr3_nt: TGTGCCAGCTCACCACCGGTGAGGGCGAACACTGAAGCTTTCTTT
cdr3_aa: CASSPPVRANTEAFF
j_call: TRBJ1-1
d_call: -
clone_size: few
v_call: TRBV18

cdr3_nt: TGCGCCAGCAGTGCCCGGGGGGTGAACACTGAAGCTTTCTTT
cdr3_aa: CASSARGVNTEAFF
j_call: TRBJ1-1
d_call: -
clone_size: -
v_call: TRBV10-2

cdr3_nt: TGCAGCGGCTCAGGACAGAACACTGAAGCTTTCTTT
cdr3_aa: CSGSGQNTEAFF
j_call: TRBJ1-1
d_call: -
clone_size: -
v_call: TRBV29-1

cdr3_nt: TGCGCCAGCAGTGAGGGGGGCGTAGACCAAGAGACCCAGTACTTC
cdr3_aa: CASSEGGVDQETQYF
j_call: TRBJ2-5
d_call: -
clone_size: -
v_call: TRBV10-1

cdr3_nt: TGCGCCAGCAGCTTGACCCGGAGCTCCTACGAGCAGTACTTC
cdr3_aa: CASSLTRSSYEQYF
j_call: TRBJ2-7
d_call: -
clone_size: -
v_call: TRBV5-1

cdr3_nt: TGTGCCAGCAGTTTCCGGGAGGCAATGAACACTGAAGCTTTCTTT
cdr3_aa: CASSFREAMNTEAFF
j_call: TRBJ1-1
d_call: -
clone_size: -
v_call: TRBV6-5

cdr3_nt: TGTGCCAGTAGACCCTGGGACATTCGATACGGGGCAGATACGCAGTATTTT
cdr3_aa: CASRPWDIRYGADTQYF
j_call: TRBJ2-3
d_call: -
clone_size: -
v_call: TRBV19

cdr3_nt: TGTGCCAGCAGCCTGGGGGCGGGTCGACGGCCCCAGCATTTT
cdr3_aa: CASSLGAGRRPQHF
j_call: TRBJ1-5
d_call: -
clone_size: -
v_call: TRBV27

cdr3_nt: TGTGCCAGCAGTTTTACAGCCGAGCAGTACTTC
cdr3_aa: CASSFTAEQYF
j_call: TRBJ2-7
d_call: -
clone_size: -
v_call: TRBV12-3/TRBV12-4

cdr3_nt: TGTGCCAGCAGCCCAAGGGTGACAGGGGTCGGCGAGCAGTACTTC
cdr3_aa: CASSPRVTGVGEQYF
j_call: TRBJ2-7
d_call: TRBD1
clone_size: few
v_call: TRBV7-3

cdr3_nt: TGTGCCATCAGTGAGGGCTTATACAATGAGCAGTTCTTC
cdr3_aa: CAISEGLYNEQFF
j_call: TRBJ2-1
d_call: -
clone_size: -
v_call: TRBV10-3

cdr3_nt: TGTGCCAGCAGTTACTCTCACAGCCCCTACGAGCAGTACTTC
cdr3_aa: CASSYSHSPYEQYF
j_call: TRBJ2-7
d_call: -
clone_size: once
v_call: TRBV6-2/TRBV6-3

cdr3_nt: TGTGCCAGCAGCTCAAGAACAGGGGCCAACGTCCTGACTTTC
cdr3_aa: CASSSRTGANVLTF
j_call: TRBJ2-6
d_call: -
clone_size: -
v_call: TRBV13

cdr3_nt: TGCGCCAGCTCCCGCGGTGGGGGACAAAGCACAGATACGCAGTATTTT
cdr3_aa: CASSRGGGQSTDTQYF
j_call: TRBJ2-3
d_call: -
clone_size: -
v_call: TRBV4-1

cdr3_nt: TGTGCCAGCAGCCCGGGACTAGCGGACAATGAGCAGTTCTTC
cdr3_aa: CASSPGLADNEQFF
j_call: TRBJ2-1
d_call: TRBD2
clone_size: once
v_call: TRBV5-4

cdr3_nt: TGCGCCAGCAGTGAGATTAGCGGGAGGGCCTACGAGCAGTACTTC
cdr3_aa: CASSEISGRAYEQYF
j_call: TRBJ2-7
d_call: TRBD2
clone_size: -
v_call: TRBV10-2

cdr3_nt: TGTGCCAGCAGCCGGATGGGACAGTCCTATGGCTACACCTTC
cdr3_aa: CASSRMGQSYGYTF
j_call: TRBJ1-2
d_call: TRBD1
clone_size: few
v_call: TRBV3-1/TRBV3-2

cdr3_nt: TGCGCCAGCAAGGGAGACCCCGGCGGTTCCGGGGGGGATACGCAGTATTTT
cdr3_aa: CASKGDPGGSGGDTQYF
j_call: TRBJ2-3
d_call: TRBD2
clone_size: -
v_call: TRBV10-1

cdr3_nt: TGTGCCAGTAGTAATCCTAGGGGGATCAACTATGGCTACACCTTC
cdr3_aa: CASSNPRGINYGYTF
j_call: TRBJ1-2
d_call: -
clone_size: -
v_call: TRBV19

cdr3_nt: TGTGCCAGCAGCCCTTGGGGGCAGTCCGGGGCCAACGTCCTGACTTTC
cdr3_aa: CASSPWGQSGANVLTF
j_call: TRBJ2-6
d_call: -
clone_size: -
v_call: TRBV6-2/TRBV6-3

cdr3_nt: TGTGCCAGCTCGGGACAGGGTAGCGATACGCAGTATTTT
cdr3_aa: CASSGQGSDTQYF
j_call: TRBJ2-3
d_call: TRBD1
clone_size: -
v_call: TRBV18

cdr3_nt: TGTGCCAGTAGTACCACCAGTGACTATGGCTACACCTTC
cdr3_aa: CASSTTSDYGYTF
j_call: TRBJ1-2
d_call: -
clone_size: -
v_call: TRBV19

cdr3_nt: TGTGCCAGCACCAAAGGGACAGGTGGGACTGAAGCTTTCTTT
cdr3_aa: CASTKGTGGTEAFF
j_call: TRBJ1-1
d_call: TRBD1
clone_size: -
v_call: TRBV2

cdr3_nt: TGTGCCACCAGTGGAGGGACAGGGACTTCTGAAGCTTTCTTT
cdr3_aa: CATSGGTGTSEAFF
j_call: TRBJ1-1
d_call: TRBD1
clone_size: -
v_call: TRBV24-1

cdr3_nt: TGTGCCAGCAGCGTAGAGGAGCAAGAGACCCAGTACTTC
cdr3_aa: CASSVEEQETQYF
j_call: TRBJ2-5
d_call: -
clone_size: -
v_call: TRBV9

cdr3_nt: TGCGCCAGCCGAAGGGACAGGGGGCTCGGTAATTCACCCCTCCACTTT
cdr3_aa: CASRRDRGLGNSPLHF
j_call: TRBJ1-6
d_call: TRBD1
clone_size: -
v_call: TRBV5-1

cdr3_nt: TGTGCCAGCAGTGATCAGGGTTGGGGAGGGCAGCCCCAGCATTTT
cdr3_aa: CASSDQGWGGQPQHF
j_call: TRBJ1-5
d_call: -
clone_size: -
v_call: TRBV6-1

cdr3_nt: TGTGCCAGCGGACGGACAGGGGAATTCTATGGCTACACCTTC
cdr3_aa: CASGRTGEFYGYTF
j_call: TRBJ1-2
d_call: TRBD1
clone_size: -
v_call: TRBV27

cdr3_nt: TGTGCCAGCAGCCAGGGCTTTCAGCCCCAGCATTTT
cdr3_aa: CASSQGFQPQHF
j_call: TRBJ1-5
d_call: -
clone_size: once
v_call: TRBV14

cdr3_nt: TGTGCCAGCAGTTATGGGGGCGGCGGGCTAGTCGGCACCTTC
cdr3_aa: CASSYGGGGLVGTF
j_call: TRBJ1-2
d_call: -
clone_size: -
v_call: TRBV6-2/TRBV6-3

cdr3_nt: TGTGCCATCAGTGAGTCGACAGGGCGTCACTATGGCTACACCTTC
cdr3_aa: CAISESTGRHYGYTF
j_call: TRBJ1-2
d_call: TRBD1
clone_size: -
v_call: TRBV10-3